The 9 T cell receptor beta chains in this list originate from one sample, sequenced in a study of CD8 T cells in Susac syndrome (dated by TCRdb to about 2019). Library generation was performed with the immunoSEQ multiplex PCR assay. RNA was extracted using the RNeasy kit, and about 0.5 to 1 ug of the RNA was reverse transcribed with random hexamers. TCRdb reprocessed the public reads (quality trimming at Q25 with fastp, clone calling with MiXCR) and kept in-frame beta chains. All rows with the same CDR3 protein become a single entry with the most common DNA and genes. The sample data list about 150,000 distinct CDR3 sequences, and 94% of these were observed just once. Together, the top ten hold around 0.21% of the sample. Sequencing was performed on CD8+ T cells from PBMCs. The receptors come from a human donor with multiple sclerosis.

The CDR3 protein is CASSQRAGPSGGTYEQYF. For the CDR3, the DNA is TGTGCCAGCAGCCAAAGGGCGGGGCCTAGCGGGGGGACCTACGAGCAGTACTTC. The chain has TRBV14 and TRBJ2-7, with 11 bases aligning to TRBD2. The CDR3 runs 18 residues. Trimming cost V 2 bases and J 2 bases; bases outside gene matches: 11. The germline V gene encodes CDR1 SGHDN and CDR2 FVKESK.

The genes are TRBV20-1 and TRBJ1-2; D is unresolved. Per germline, CDR1 DFQATT and CDR2 SNEGSKA (reference sequence). Trimming removed 2 bases at V and 11 bases at J, with 21 bases between. This CDR3 region has 14 residues. CDR3 coding DNA: TGCAGTGCTAGACCCGGCAGAGTCGGGTTTTGGTACACCTTC. This gives the protein CSARPGRVGFWYTF.

The chain couples TRBV5-1 to TRBJ2-5; D might be TRBD1 (7 bases). Germline V gene sequence: CDR1 SGHRS, CDR2 YFSETQ. The CDR3 consists of 14 residues. The V end was cut by 3 bases, the J end by 4 bases, with 13 bases between. CDR3 bases: TGCGCCAGCAGCTCCGGAGGGGGCCTAGAGACCCAGTACTTC. It codes for CASSSGGGLETQYF.

CDR3 sequence: CASSFRRWPTDTQYF. CDR3 nucleotide sequence: TGTGCCAGCAGTTTCCGGCGTTGGCCCACAGATACGCAGTATTTT. This rearrangement joins TRBV27 to TRBJ2-3, with D unresolved. This CDR3 contains 15 residues. Trimming removed 3 bases at V and 2 bases at J, with 12 bases between. In germline, CDR1 is MNHEY, CDR2 SMNVEV (reference sequence).

The genes are TRBV28 and TRBJ1-6; D is uncertain. The CDR3 loop spans 15 amino acids. Germline assignment: CDR1 MDHEN and CDR2 SYDVKM. The V end was cut by 3 bases, the J end by 14 bases, with 20 bases between. The CDR3: CASSFAGELNWALHF. The DNA for the CDR3 is TGTGCCAGCAGTTTTGCGGGAGAGCTAAATTGGGCCCTCCACTTT.

The J gene is TRBJ2-5, the V gene TRBV6-6, with D perhaps matching TRBD1 (5 bases). V was pared by 11 bases and J by 1 base, with 17 bases between. This CDR3 contains 14 residues. Germline loops: CDR1 MNHNY, CDR2 SVGAGI (reference sequence). CDR3 in DNA: TGTGCCCTAGGACAACGACGTATCCAAGAGACCCAGTACTTC. Its translation is CALGQRRIQETQYF.

This clonotype has only a few counts. The chain carries TRBV9 and TRBJ1-5; 7 bases line up with TRBD1. Germline loops: CDR1 SGDLS, CDR2 YYNGEE. J gave up 4 bases and V 5 bases, and 6 bases lay outside the gene matches. This CDR3 has 14 residues. The CDR3 region is CASSAGTVNQPQHF. In DNA form, the CDR3 reads TGTGCCAGCAGTGCCGGGACAGTTAATCAGCCCCAGCATTTT.

This chain links TRBV7-8 with TRBJ2-2; 13 nucleotides line up with TRBD2. The CDR3 contains 14 residues. Per germline, CDR1 SGHVS and CDR2 FQNEAQ. With V trimmed by 4 bases and J by 8 bases, 1 base remained unmatched. This chain's CDR3 is CASSWTSGGGELFF. The DNA of the CDR3 is TGTGCCAGCAGCTGGACTAGCGGGGGAGGGGAGCTGTTTTTT. The complete variable domain, with remaining parts taken from reference TRBV7-8 and TRBJ2-2, reads GAGVSQSPRYKVAKRGQDVALRCDPISGHVSLFWYQQALGQGPEFLTYFQNEAQLDKSGLPSDRFFAERPEGSVSTLKIQRTQQEDSAVYLCASSWTSGGGELFFGEGSRLTVL.

The genes are TRBV3-1 and TRBJ1-2; D is uncertain. CDR1 LGHDT and CDR2 YNNKEL come from the germline V gene (reference sequence). The length of the CDR3 is 13 residues. With 0 bases removed from V and 5 bases from J, the gap between germline ends came to 7 bases. The CDR3 bases are TGTGCCAGCAGCCAAGAAACCGTTTATGGCTACACCTTC. The encoded protein is CASSQETVYGYTF.